Detailed here is one T cell receptor beta chain. The data were obtained in a study of tumor-infiltrating lymphocytes in localized non-small cell lung cancer. The CDR3 has 13 amino acids. Germline CDR1 is MGHDK and CDR2 is SYGVNS. V dropped 3 bases and J dropped 8 bases, with 11 bases sitting between them. The method was immunoSEQ multiplex PCR; TCRdb's version includes in-frame clones alone and lacks a portion of them. The repertoire holds about 24,000 clones, with around 64% as singletons. Material for sequencing was lung tumor tissue. This rearrangement joins TRBV25-1 to TRBJ2-1; D remains ambiguous. This sequence was found in a human donor with non-small cell lung cancer. CDR3 amino acids: CASSDGVVDEQFF. CDR3 bases: TGTGCCAGCAGTGATGGGGTCGTGGATGAGCAGTTCTTC.